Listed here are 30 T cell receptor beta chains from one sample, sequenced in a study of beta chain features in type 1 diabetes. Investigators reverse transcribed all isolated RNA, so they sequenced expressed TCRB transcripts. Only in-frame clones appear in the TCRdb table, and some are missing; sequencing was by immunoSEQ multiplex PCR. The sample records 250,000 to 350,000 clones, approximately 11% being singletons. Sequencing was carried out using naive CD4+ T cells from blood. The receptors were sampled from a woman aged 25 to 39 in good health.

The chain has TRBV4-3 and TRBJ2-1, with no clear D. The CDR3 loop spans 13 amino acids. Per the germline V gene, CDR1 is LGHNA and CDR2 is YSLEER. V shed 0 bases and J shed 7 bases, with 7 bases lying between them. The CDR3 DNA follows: TGCGCCAGCAGCCAAGAACCGGGTAATGAGCAGTTCTTC. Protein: CASSQEPGNEQFF.

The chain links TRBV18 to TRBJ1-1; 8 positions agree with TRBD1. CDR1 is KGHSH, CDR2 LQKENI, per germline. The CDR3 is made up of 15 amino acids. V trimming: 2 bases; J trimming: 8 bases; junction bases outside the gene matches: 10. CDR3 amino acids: CASSPTRQGSWEAFF. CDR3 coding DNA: TGTGCCAGCTCACCAACCAGACAGGGGAGCTGGGAAGCTTTCTTT.

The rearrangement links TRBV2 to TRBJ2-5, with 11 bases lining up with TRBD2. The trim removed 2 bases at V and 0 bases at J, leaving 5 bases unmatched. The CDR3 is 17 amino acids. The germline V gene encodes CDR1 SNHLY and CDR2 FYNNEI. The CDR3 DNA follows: TGTGCCAGCAGTGAACGGCTAGCGGGAGGAAACCAAGAGACCCAGTACTTC. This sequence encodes CASSERLAGGNQETQYF.

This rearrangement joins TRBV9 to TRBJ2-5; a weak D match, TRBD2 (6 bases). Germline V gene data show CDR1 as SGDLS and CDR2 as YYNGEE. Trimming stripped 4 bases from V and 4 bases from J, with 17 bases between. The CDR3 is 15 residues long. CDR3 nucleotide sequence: TGTGCCAGCAGCAACGGGACTGTCCCGGGAGAGACCCAGTACTTC. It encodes CASSNGTVPGETQYF.

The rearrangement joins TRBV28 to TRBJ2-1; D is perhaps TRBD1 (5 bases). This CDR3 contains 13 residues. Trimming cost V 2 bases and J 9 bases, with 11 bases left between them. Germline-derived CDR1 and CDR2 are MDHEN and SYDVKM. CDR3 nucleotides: TGTGCCAGCAGTTTACCACAGACAGCTGAGCAGTTCTTC. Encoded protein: CASSLPQTAEQFF.

CDR3 DNA: TGTGCCAGCAGCTTCGGGACTAGCACTTACAATGAGCAGTTCTTC. Translation: CASSFGTSTYNEQFF. The chain recombines TRBV7-2 with TRBJ2-1, with 9 bases matching TRBD2. Per germline, CDR1 SGHTA and CDR2 FQGNSA. The CDR3 totals 15 residues. Trimming took 3 bases from V and 4 from J; bases not matched to a gene: 4. The complete variable domain, with remaining parts taken from reference TRBV7-2 and TRBJ2-1, reads GAGVSQSPSNKVTEKGKDVELRCDPISGHTALYWYRQSLGQGLEFLIYFQGNSAPDKSGLPSDRFSAERTGGSVSTLTIQRTQQEDSAVYLCASSFGTSTYNEQFFGPGTRLTVL.

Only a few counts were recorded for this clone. The CDR3 loop reads CASSPSSGGSYNEQFF. The CDR3 DNA reads as TGTGCCAGCAGTCCAAGTAGCGGGGGGTCCTACAATGAGCAGTTCTTC. This chain joins TRBV27 and TRBJ2-1; 10 bases are a match to TRBD2. The CDR3 is made up of 16 amino acids. Germline V gene data show CDR1 as MNHEY and CDR2 as SMNVEV (reference sequence). With 5 bases clipped from V and 1 base from J, the junction kept 5 bases outside the gene matches.

The CDR3 DNA sequence: TGTGCCAGCAGCCCCCGGGGGTACGAGCAGTACTTC. This gives the protein CASSPRGYEQYF. This chain uses TRBV7-8 with TRBJ2-7; D is perhaps TRBD2 (6 bases). This CDR3 contains 12 residues. The ends were cut back, 5 bases at V and 4 bases at J, with 9 bases in the middle. Germline V gene lookup returns CDR1 SGHVS and CDR2 FQNEAQ.

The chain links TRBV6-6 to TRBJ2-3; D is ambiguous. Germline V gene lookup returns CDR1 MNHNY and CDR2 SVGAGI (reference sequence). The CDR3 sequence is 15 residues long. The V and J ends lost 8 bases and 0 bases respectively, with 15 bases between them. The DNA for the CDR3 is TGTGCCAGCCGCGCCTGGCAGACAAGCACAGATACGCAGTATTTT. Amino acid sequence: CASRAWQTSTDTQYF.

The CDR3 sequence: CASSEFAVSNQPQHF. DNA of the CDR3: TGTGCCAGCAGTGAATTTGCGGTGAGCAATCAGCCCCAGCATTTT. The chain carries TRBV6-1 and TRBJ1-5, with D unresolved. The V end was cut by 2 bases, the J end by 1 base, with 9 bases between. CDR3 size: 15 residues. Germline V CDR1 and CDR2: MNHNS, SASEGT.

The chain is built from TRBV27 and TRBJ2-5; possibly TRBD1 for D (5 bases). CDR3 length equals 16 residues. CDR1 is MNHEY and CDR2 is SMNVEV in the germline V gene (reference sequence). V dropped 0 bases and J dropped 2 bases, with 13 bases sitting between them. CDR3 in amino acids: CASSLSRLGLQETQYF. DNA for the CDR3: TGTGCCAGCAGTTTATCGAGGCTGGGGCTTCAAGAGACCCAGTACTTC.

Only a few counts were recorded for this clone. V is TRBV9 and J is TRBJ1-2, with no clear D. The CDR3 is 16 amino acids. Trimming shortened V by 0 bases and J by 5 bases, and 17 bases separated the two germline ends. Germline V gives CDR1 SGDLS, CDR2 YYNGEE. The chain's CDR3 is CASSVAPVLGIYGYTF. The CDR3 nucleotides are TGTGCCAGCAGCGTAGCTCCAGTCCTAGGCATTTATGGCTACACCTTC.

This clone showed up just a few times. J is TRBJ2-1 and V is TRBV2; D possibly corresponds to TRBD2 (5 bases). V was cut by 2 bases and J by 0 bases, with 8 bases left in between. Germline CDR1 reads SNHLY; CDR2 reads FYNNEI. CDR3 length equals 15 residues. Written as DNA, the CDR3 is TGTGCCAGCAGTGAAATGGGGAGCTCCTACAATGAGCAGTTCTTC. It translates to CASSEMGSSYNEQFF. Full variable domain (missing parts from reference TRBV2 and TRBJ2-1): EPEVTQTPSHQVTQMGQEVILRCVPISNHLYFYWYRQILGQKVEFLVSFYNNEISEKSEIFDDQFSVERPDGSNFTLKIRSTKLEDSAMYFCASSEMGSSYNEQFFGPGTRLTVL.

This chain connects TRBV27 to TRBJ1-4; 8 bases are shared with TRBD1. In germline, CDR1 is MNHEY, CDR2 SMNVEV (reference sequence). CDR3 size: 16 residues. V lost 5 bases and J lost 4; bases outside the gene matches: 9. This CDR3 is CASSQGTGIFNEKLFF. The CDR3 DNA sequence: TGTGCCAGCAGTCAAGGGACAGGCATCTTTAATGAAAAACTGTTTTTT.

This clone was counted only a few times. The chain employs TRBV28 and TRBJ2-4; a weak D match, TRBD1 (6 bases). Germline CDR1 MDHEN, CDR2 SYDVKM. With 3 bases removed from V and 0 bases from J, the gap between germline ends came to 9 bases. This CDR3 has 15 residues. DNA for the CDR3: TGTGCCAGCAGTTTGCAGGGGCTAGCCAAAAACATTCAGTACTTC. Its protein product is CASSLQGLAKNIQYF.

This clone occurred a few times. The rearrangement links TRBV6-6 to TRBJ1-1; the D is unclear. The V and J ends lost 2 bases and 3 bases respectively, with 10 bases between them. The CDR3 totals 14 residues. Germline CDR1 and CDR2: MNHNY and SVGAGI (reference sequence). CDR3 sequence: CASSYTWRDTEAFF. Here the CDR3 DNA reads TGTGCCAGCAGTTACACCTGGAGGGACACTGAAGCTTTCTTT.

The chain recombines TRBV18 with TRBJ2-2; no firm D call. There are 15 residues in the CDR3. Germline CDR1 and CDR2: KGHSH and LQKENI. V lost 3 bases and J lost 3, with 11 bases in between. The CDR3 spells CASSPRLDDTGELFF. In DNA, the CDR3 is TGTGCCAGCTCACCGAGGCTAGATGACACCGGGGAGCTGTTTTTT. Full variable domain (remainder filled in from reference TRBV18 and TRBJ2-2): NAGVMQNPRHLVRRRGQEARLRCSPMKGHSHVYWYRQLPEEGLKFMVYLQKENIIDESGMPKERFSAEFPKEGPSILRIQQVVRGDSAAYFCASSPRLDDTGELFFGEGSRLTVL.

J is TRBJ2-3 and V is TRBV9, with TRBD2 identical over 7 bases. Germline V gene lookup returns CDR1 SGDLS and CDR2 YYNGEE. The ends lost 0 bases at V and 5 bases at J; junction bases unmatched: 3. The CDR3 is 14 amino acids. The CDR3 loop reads CASSVVQRGDTQYF. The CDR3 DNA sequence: TGTGCCAGCAGCGTAGTACAGCGGGGAGATACGCAGTATTTT.

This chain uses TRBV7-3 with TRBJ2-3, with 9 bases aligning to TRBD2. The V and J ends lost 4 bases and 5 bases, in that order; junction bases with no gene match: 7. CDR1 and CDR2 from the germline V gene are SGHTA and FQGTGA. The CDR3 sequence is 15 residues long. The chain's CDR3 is CASSWREGPGDTQYF. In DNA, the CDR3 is TGTGCCAGCAGCTGGCGGGAGGGCCCGGGAGATACGCAGTATTTT.

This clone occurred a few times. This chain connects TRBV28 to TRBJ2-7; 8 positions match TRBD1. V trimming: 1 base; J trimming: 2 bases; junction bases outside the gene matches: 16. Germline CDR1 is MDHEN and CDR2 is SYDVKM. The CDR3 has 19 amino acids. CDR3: CASSLFGARGTGPPYEQYF. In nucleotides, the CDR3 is TGTGCCAGCAGTTTATTCGGGGCCCGGGGGACAGGTCCACCCTACGAGCAGTACTTC.

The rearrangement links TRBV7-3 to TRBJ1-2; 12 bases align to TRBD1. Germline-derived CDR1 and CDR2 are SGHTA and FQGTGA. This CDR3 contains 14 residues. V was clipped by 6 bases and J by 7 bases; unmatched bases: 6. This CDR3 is CASSSGQGAFGYTF. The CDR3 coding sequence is TGTGCCAGCAGTTCGGGACAGGGGGCATTTGGCTACACCTTC. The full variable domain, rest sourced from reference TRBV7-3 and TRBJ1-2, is GAGVSQTPSNKVTEKGKYVELRCDPISGHTALYWYRQSLGQGPEFLIYFQGTGAADDSGLPNDRFFAVRPEGSVSTLKIQRTERGDSAVYLCASSSGQGAFGYTFGSGTRLTVV.

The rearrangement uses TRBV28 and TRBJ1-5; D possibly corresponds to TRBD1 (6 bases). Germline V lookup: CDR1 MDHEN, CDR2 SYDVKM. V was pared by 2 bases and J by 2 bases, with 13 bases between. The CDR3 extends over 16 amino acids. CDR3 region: CASSLISQGRNQPQHF. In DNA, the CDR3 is TGTGCCAGCAGTTTAATCAGTCAGGGGCGCAATCAGCCCCAGCATTTT. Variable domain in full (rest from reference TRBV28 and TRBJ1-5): DVKVTQSSRYLVKRTGEKVFLECVQDMDHENMFWYRQDPGLGLRLIYFSYDVKMKEKGDIPEGYSVSREKKERFSLILESASTNQTSMYLCASSLISQGRNQPQHFGDGTRLSIL.

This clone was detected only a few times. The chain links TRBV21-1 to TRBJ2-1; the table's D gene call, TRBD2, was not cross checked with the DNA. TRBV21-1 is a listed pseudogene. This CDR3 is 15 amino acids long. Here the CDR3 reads CASSKRPLGDNEQFF. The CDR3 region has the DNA TGTGCCAGCAGCAAACGTCCCCTCGGAGACAATGAGCAGTTCTTC.

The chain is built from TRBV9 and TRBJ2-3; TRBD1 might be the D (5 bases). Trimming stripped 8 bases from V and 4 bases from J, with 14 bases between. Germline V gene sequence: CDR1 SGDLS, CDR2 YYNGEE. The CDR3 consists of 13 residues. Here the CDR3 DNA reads TGTGCCAGTTCTTTTCAGGGTGCAGATACGCAGTATTTT. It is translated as CASSFQGADTQYF.

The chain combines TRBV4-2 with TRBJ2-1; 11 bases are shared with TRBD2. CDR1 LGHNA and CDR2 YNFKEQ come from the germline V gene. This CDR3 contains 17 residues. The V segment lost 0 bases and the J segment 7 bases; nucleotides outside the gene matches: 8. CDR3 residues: CASSQDAGASGRNEQFF. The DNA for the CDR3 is TGTGCCAGCAGCCAAGACGCGGGGGCTAGCGGGAGGAATGAGCAGTTCTTC.

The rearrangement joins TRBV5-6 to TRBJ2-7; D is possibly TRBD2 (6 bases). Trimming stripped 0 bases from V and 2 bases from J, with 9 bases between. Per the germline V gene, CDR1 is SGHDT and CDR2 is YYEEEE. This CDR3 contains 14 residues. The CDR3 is CASSLEGGAYEQYF. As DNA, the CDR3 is TGTGCCAGCAGCTTGGAAGGAGGGGCCTACGAGCAGTACTTC.

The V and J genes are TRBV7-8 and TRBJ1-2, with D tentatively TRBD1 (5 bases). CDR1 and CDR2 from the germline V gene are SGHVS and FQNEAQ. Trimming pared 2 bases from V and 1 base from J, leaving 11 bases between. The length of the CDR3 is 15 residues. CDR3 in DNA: TGTGCCAGCAGCTTAACGACAGCCTTTAACTATGGCTACACCTTC. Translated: CASSLTTAFNYGYTF.

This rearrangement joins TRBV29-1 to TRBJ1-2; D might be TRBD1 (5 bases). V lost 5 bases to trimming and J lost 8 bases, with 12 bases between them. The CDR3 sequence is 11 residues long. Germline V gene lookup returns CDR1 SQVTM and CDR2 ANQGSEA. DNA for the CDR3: TGCAGCGTTCTTCAGGGTCTGGGCTACACCTTC. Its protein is CSVLQGLGYTF.

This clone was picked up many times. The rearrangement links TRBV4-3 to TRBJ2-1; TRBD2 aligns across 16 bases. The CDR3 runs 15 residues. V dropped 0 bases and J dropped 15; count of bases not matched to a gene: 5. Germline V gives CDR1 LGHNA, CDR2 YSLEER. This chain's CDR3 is CASSQEGLAGGPRFF. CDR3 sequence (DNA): TGCGCCAGCAGCCAAGAGGGACTAGCGGGAGGGCCTCGGTTCTTC.

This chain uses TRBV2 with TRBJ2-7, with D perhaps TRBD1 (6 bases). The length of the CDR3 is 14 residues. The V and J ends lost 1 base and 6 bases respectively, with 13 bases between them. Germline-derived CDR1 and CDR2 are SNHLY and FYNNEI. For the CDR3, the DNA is TGTGCCAGCAGTGAAGTGAGGACAGCCGGCGAGCAGTACTTC. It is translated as CASSEVRTAGEQYF.